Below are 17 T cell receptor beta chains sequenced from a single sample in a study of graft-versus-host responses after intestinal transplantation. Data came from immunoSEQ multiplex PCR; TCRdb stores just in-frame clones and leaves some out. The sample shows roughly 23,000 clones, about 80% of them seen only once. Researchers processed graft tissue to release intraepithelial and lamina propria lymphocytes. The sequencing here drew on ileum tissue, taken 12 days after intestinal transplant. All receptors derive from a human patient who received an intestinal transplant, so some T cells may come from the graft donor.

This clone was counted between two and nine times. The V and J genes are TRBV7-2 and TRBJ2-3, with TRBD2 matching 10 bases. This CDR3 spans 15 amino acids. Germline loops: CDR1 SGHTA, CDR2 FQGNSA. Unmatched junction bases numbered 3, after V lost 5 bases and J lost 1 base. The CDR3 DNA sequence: TGTGCCAGCAGCCCCGGGACTAGCGGCACAGATACGCAGTATTTT. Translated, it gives CASSPGTSGTDTQYF.

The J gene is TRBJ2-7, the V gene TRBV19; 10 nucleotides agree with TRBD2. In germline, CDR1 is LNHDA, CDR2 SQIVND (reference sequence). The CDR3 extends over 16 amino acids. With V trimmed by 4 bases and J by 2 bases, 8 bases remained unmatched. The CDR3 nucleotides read TGTGCCAGTAGTACACCCGGGACTAGCGCAACCTACGAGCAGTACTTC. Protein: CASSTPGTSATYEQYF.

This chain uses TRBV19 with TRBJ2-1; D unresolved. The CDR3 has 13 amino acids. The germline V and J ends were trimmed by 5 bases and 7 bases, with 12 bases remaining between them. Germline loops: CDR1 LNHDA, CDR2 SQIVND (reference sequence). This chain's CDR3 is CASSAHLGNEQFF. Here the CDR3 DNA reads TGTGCCAGTAGTGCTCACCTAGGAAATGAGCAGTTCTTC.

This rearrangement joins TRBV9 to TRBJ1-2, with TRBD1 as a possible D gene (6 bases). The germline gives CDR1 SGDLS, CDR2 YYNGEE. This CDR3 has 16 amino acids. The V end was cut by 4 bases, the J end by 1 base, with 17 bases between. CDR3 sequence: CASSFNYRAHNYGYTF. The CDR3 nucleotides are TGTGCCAGCAGCTTCAATTACAGGGCCCATAACTATGGCTACACCTTC.

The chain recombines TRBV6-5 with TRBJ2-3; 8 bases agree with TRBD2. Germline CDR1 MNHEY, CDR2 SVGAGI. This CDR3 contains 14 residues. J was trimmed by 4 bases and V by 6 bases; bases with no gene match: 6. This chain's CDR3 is CASRTGLAADTQYF. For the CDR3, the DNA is TGTGCCAGCAGGACAGGACTAGCTGCAGATACGCAGTATTTT.

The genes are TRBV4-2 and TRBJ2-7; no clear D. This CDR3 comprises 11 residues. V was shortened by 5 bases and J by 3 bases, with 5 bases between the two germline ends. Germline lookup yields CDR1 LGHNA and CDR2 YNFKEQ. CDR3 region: CASSNSYEQYF. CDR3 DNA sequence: TGTGCCAGCAGCAATAGCTACGAGCAGTACTTC.

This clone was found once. CDR3 DNA sequence: TGTGCCCGTACTAGGAGTCTCGAAACCGGGGAGCTGTTTTTT. As protein: CARTRSLETGELFF. This chain joins TRBV30 and TRBJ2-2; D perhaps matches TRBD2 (5 bases). Germline V CDR1 and CDR2: GTSNPN, SVGIG (reference sequence). This CDR3 has 14 residues. The V end lost 8 bases, the J end lost 5 bases, and 18 bases lay between the germline ends.

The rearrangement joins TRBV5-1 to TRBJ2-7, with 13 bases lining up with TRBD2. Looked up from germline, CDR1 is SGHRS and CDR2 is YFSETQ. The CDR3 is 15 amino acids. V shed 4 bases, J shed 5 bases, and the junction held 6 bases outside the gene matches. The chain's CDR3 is CASSRGLAGAHEQYF. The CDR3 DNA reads TGCGCCAGCAGCAGAGGACTAGCGGGAGCTCACGAGCAGTACTTC.

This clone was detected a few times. CDR3 nucleotide sequence: TGTGCCAGCAGCTTACCGGGACTGGGGGAGACCCAGTACTTC. Its translation: CASSLPGLGETQYF. V gene TRBV7-9 combines with J gene TRBJ2-5; TRBD2 might be the D (6 bases). This CDR3 has 14 amino acids. V gave up 2 bases and J gave up 5 bases, with 12 bases separating them. The V gene's germline CDR1 is SEHNR and CDR2 FQNEAQ (reference sequence).

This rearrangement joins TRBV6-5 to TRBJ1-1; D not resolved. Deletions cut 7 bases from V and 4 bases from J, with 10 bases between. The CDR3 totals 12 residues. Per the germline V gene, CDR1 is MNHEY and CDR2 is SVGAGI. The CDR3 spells CASKRGSTEAFF. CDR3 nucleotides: TGTGCCAGCAAGCGCGGTTCCACTGAAGCTTTCTTT.

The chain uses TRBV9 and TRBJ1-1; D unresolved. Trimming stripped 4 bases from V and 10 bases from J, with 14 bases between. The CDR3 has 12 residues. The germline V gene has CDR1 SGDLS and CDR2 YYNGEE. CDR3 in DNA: TGTGCCAGCAGCCCAGTTGGCAGCGGAGCTTTCTTT. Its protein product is CASSPVGSGAFF.

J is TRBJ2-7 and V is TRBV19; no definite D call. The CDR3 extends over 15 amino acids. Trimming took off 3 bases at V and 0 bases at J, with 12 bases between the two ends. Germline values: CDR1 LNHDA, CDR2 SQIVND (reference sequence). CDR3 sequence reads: CASSIGSPSSYEQYF. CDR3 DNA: TGTGCCAGTAGTATTGGTTCTCCGAGCTCCTACGAGCAGTACTTC.

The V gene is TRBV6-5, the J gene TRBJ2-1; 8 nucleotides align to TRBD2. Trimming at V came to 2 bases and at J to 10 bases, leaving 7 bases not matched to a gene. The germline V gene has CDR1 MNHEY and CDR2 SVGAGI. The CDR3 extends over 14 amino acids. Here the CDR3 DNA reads TGTGCCAGCAGTTACCACGGACTAGCAGGAGAGCAGTTCTTC. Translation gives CASSYHGLAGEQFF.

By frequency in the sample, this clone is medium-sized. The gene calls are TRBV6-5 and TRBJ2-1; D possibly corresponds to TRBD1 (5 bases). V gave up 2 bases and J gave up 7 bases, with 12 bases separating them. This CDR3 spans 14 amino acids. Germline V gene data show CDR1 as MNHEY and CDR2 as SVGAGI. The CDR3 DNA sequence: TGTGCCAGCAGTTACGCAAGGGGTCTAAATGAGCAGTTCTTC. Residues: CASSYARGLNEQFF.

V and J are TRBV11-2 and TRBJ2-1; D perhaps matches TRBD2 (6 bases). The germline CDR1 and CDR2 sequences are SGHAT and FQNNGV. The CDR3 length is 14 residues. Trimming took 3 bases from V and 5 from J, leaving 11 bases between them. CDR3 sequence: CASSFLAANNEQFF. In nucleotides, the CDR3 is TGTGCCAGCAGCTTTTTAGCGGCCAACAATGAGCAGTTCTTC.

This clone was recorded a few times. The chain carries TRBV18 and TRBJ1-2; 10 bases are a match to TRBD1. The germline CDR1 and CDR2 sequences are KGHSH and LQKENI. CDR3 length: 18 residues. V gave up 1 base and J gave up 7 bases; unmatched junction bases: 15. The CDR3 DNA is TGTGCCAGCTCACCACATACCCACCATCGACAGGGGGCGACTGGCTACACCTTC. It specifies CASSPHTHHRQGATGYTF. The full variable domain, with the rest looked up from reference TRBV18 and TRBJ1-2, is NAGVMQNPRHLVRRRGQEARLRCSPMKGHSHVYWYRQLPEEGLKFMVYLQKENIIDESGMPKERFSAEFPKEGPSILRIQQVVRGDSAAYFCASSPHTHHRQGATGYTFGSGTRLTVV.

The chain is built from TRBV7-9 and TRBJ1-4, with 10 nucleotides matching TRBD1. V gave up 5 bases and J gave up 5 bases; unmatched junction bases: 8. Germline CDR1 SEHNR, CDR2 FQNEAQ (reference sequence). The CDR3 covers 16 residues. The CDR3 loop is CASSLLTGGLNEKLFF. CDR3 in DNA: TGTGCCAGCAGCCTCCTGACAGGGGGCTTAAATGAAAAACTGTTTTTT.